Shown below are 31 T cell receptor beta chains from a single sample sequenced in a study of shared clonotypes between healthy human individuals. Profiling relied on immunoSEQ multiplex PCR, and the TCRdb table lists in-frame clones only, not all of them. The table shows a few million clones, with 80% to 95% occurring only once. Sequenced material: naive CD4+ T cells from PBMCs. Stated subset: CD45RA+ positively selected. All receptors derive from a man aged 18-30 years in good health. Some clones in this sample may be carry-over from other donors' samples.

V and J are TRBV5-3 and TRBJ2-1; D uncertain. TRBV5-3 belongs to the ORF category, with a function that is uncertain. The CDR3 covers 9 residues. V was cut by 7 bases and J by 7 bases, with 3 bases left in between. CDR3 amino acids: CARANEQFF. As DNA, the CDR3 is TGTGCCAGAGCTAATGAGCAGTTCTTC.

The chain carries TRBV5-4 and TRBJ2-3, with D tentatively TRBD2 (6 bases). Germline V gives CDR1 SGHNT, CDR2 YYREEE (reference sequence). The V end lost 1 base, the J end lost 1 base, and 13 bases lay between the germline ends. This CDR3 is 16 amino acids long. CDR3 loop: CASSLNPGTGTDTQYF. DNA for the CDR3: TGTGCCAGCAGCTTGAACCCCGGGACTGGCACAGATACGCAGTATTTT.

This chain joins TRBV5-1 and TRBJ2-7, with D perhaps TRBD1 (7 bases). Trimming left V 4 bases short and J 3 bases short, with 14 bases between. Per the germline V gene, CDR1 is SGHRS and CDR2 is YFSETQ. This CDR3 is built from 14 residues. The CDR3 nucleotides are TGCGCCAGCAGCGGCGGGACAGCTAACTACGAGCAGTACTTC. Residues: CASSGGTANYEQYF.

The genes are TRBV28 and TRBJ2-6; the D gene is possibly TRBD1 (6 bases). V lost 6 bases and J lost 0, with 15 bases in between. This CDR3 comprises 17 residues. Germline CDR1 MDHEN, CDR2 SYDVKM. The CDR3 loop reads CASSLGGPSSGANVLTF. The CDR3, as DNA: TGTGCCAGCAGCCTAGGGGGACCCAGCTCTGGGGCCAACGTCCTGACTTTC.

The chain joins TRBV4-2 to TRBJ2-3; D may correspond to TRBD1 or TRBD2 (6 bases each). This CDR3 contains 16 residues. Germline V gene lookup returns CDR1 LGHNA and CDR2 YNFKEQ. Trimming shortened V by 1 base and J by 4 bases, and 15 bases separated the two germline ends. The CDR3 DNA reads TGTGCCAGCAGCCAAGGTCAGATAGGGGGGCCAGATACGCAGTATTTT. Protein: CASSQGQIGGPDTQYF.

This clone has only one observation. The V and J genes are TRBV2 and TRBJ1-2; 8 bases match TRBD1. Trimming at V came to 8 bases and at J to 1 base, leaving 0 bases not matched to a gene. Per the germline V gene, CDR1 is SNHLY and CDR2 is FYNNEI. The CDR3 consists of 12 residues. CDR3 amino acids: CASGQGNYGYTF. The DNA for the CDR3 is TGTGCCAGCGGACAGGGTAACTATGGCTACACCTTC.

The chain uses TRBV4-1 and TRBJ2-7; D is unresolved. The V gene lost 0 bases and the J gene lost 2 bases, with 11 bases spanning the gap. The CDR3 runs to 15 residues. Germline-derived CDR1 and CDR2 are MGHRA and YSYEKL. The CDR3 DNA is TGCGCCAGCAGCCAAGATAGGACCCTGGCCTACGAGCAGTACTTC. This codes for CASSQDRTLAYEQYF.

This chain joins TRBV11-3 and TRBJ2-7, with TRBD1 identical over 9 bases. V trimming: 4 bases; J trimming: 5 bases; junction bases outside the gene matches: 6. The CDR3 runs to 14 residues. Germline loops: CDR1 SGHNT, CDR2 YENEEA. This CDR3 reads CASSSGTGTHEQYF. CDR3 nucleotides: TGTGCCAGCAGCTCCGGGACAGGGACCCACGAGCAGTACTTC.

The CDR3 sequence is CASRSRGTQALNEKLFF. The DNA for the CDR3 is TGTGCCAGCAGATCTAGGGGGACACAAGCTCTTAATGAAAAACTGTTTTTT. The chain joins TRBV28 to TRBJ1-4; tentatively, D is TRBD1 (6 bases). Germline V lookup: CDR1 MDHEN, CDR2 SYDVKM. V lost 6 bases to trimming and J lost 4 bases, with 21 bases between them. The CDR3 loop spans 17 amino acids.

This chain connects TRBV7-9 to TRBJ1-1, with unresolved D. Germline CDR1 and CDR2: SEHNR and FQNEAQ (reference sequence). Trimming took 1 base from V and 8 from J, leaving 11 bases between them. This CDR3 has 13 amino acids. The CDR3 sequence is CASSLEWVPEAFF. CDR3 nucleotides: TGTGCCAGCAGCTTAGAATGGGTCCCCGAAGCTTTCTTT.

The rearrangement joins TRBV6-4 to TRBJ2-5; TRBD2 aligns across 9 bases. The CDR3 consists of 15 residues. The ends lost 5 bases at V and 5 bases at J; junction bases unmatched: 9. CDR1 and CDR2 from the germline V gene are MRHNA and SNTAGT. The DNA for the CDR3 is TGTGCCAGCAGTTATAGCGGGGGTCTAGGGGAGACCCAGTACTTC. Translation gives CASSYSGGLGETQYF.

CDR3 sequence reads: CASSHGGPGEQYF. The CDR3 DNA reads TGTGCCAGCAGCCACGGGGGACCGGGGGAGCAGTACTTC. The chain couples TRBV7-3 to TRBJ2-7, with TRBD2 as a possible D gene (6 bases). The CDR3 length is 13 residues. V lost 5 bases to trimming and J lost 7 bases, with 15 bases between them. Germline assignment: CDR1 SGHTA and CDR2 FQGTGA.

This chain links TRBV5-1 with TRBJ2-2, with 7 bases fitting TRBD2. The J segment lost 4 bases and the V segment lost 4 bases, leaving 7 bases of the junction unmatched. Germline lookup yields CDR1 SGHRS and CDR2 YFSETQ. The CDR3 is 15 residues long. The CDR3 sequence is CASSQSGGSTGELFF. Written as DNA, the CDR3 is TGCGCCAGCAGCCAGTCCGGGGGGAGCACCGGGGAGCTGTTTTTT. The full variable domain, its missing parts supplied by reference TRBV5-1 and TRBJ2-2, is KAGVTQTPRYLIKTRGQQVTLSCSPISGHRSVSWYQQTPGQGLQFLFEYFSETQRNKGNFPGRFSGRQFSNSRSEMNVSTLELGDSALYLCASSQSGGSTGELFFGEGSRLTVL.

J is TRBJ2-3 and V is TRBV28; D is perhaps TRBD1 (5 bases). Trimming removed 5 bases at V and 2 bases at J, with 11 bases between. The CDR3 is 14 residues long. Germline V gene data show CDR1 as MDHEN and CDR2 as SYDVKM. The CDR3 sequence is CASSPQGTTDTQYF. CDR3 DNA sequence: TGTGCCAGCAGTCCTCAGGGCACCACAGATACGCAGTATTTT.

Details on this clone: The same CDR3 arises from other DNA sequences in this sample as well. The V and J genes are TRBV18 and TRBJ1-2; TRBD1 is a possible D gene (6 bases). Germline CDR1 and CDR2: KGHSH and LQKENI. This CDR3 spans 15 amino acids. Trimming took 2 bases from V and 3 from J, leaving 13 bases between them. The CDR3 region is CASSPSTGGDYGYTF. Written as DNA, the CDR3 is TGTGCCAGCTCACCATCAACGGGGGGCGACTATGGCTACACCTTC. The complete variable domain, with remaining parts taken from reference TRBV18 and TRBJ1-2, reads NAGVMQNPRHLVRRRGQEARLRCSPMKGHSHVYWYRQLPEEGLKFMVYLQKENIIDESGMPKERFSAEFPKEGPSILRIQQVVRGDSAAYFCASSPSTGGDYGYTFGSGTRLTVV.

This chain connects TRBV29-1 to TRBJ2-1, with 10 bases that match TRBD2. With V trimmed by 7 bases and J by 9 bases, 15 bases remained unmatched. The CDR3 spans 15 residues. Germline V lookup: CDR1 SQVTM, CDR2 ANQGSEA. The CDR3 DNA reads as TGCAGCGCCCGAGTGGGTAGCGGGAGGATGGGTGAGCAGTTCTTC. It codes for CSARVGSGRMGEQFF.

This clone was detected once. V and J are TRBV30 and TRBJ1-3; TRBD1 agrees at 9 bases. V was pared by 5 bases and J by 4 bases, with 6 bases of the junction left unmatched. Germline CDR1 is GTSNPN and CDR2 is SVGIG (reference sequence). The CDR3 totals 14 residues. CDR3 DNA: TGTGCCTGGCATGGGACAGGGTCCGGAAACACCATATATTTT. It encodes CAWHGTGSGNTIYF.

The chain joins TRBV7-2 to TRBJ2-5, with 8 bases that match TRBD1. Germline-derived CDR1 and CDR2 are SGHTA and FQGNSA. This CDR3 is 11 amino acids long. Trimming took 1 base from V and 14 from J; bases not matched to a gene: 3. The CDR3 sequence is CASSLDGQGYF. The CDR3, as DNA: TGTGCCAGCAGCTTAGACGGACAGGGCTACTTC.

As DNA, the CDR3 is TGTGCCAGCAGCCTCCGAACTCTAGCGGGAGGGAGCAATGAGCAGTTCTTC. Translating gives CASSLRTLAGGSNEQFF. This rearrangement joins TRBV9 to TRBJ2-1, with TRBD2 matching 12 bases. V was clipped by 4 bases and J by 6 bases; unmatched bases: 11. Per germline, CDR1 SGDLS and CDR2 YYNGEE. The CDR3 sequence is 17 residues long.

The chain combines TRBV28 with TRBJ1-2; D might be TRBD1 (5 bases). CDR3 length: 15 amino acids. V lost 3 bases, J lost 4 bases, and 15 bases lay in between. The germline V gene has CDR1 MDHEN and CDR2 SYDVKM. The CDR3 region is CASSLRGTGSYGYTF. CDR3 DNA: TGTGCCAGCAGTTTGAGGGGCACGGGGTCCTATGGCTACACCTTC.

The chain recombines TRBV7-2 with TRBJ1-3, with D unresolved. The V end was cut by 1 base, the J end by 6 bases, with 7 bases between. The CDR3 sequence is 13 residues long. Germline CDR1 SGHTA, CDR2 FQGNSA. The CDR3 loop reads CASSLGSPNTIYF. The CDR3 bases are TGTGCCAGCAGCTTAGGGTCTCCAAACACCATATATTTT.

The chain combines TRBV6-5 with TRBJ2-1; D may be TRBD1 (5 bases). This CDR3 spans 15 amino acids. Germline lookup yields CDR1 MNHEY and CDR2 SVGAGI. V lost 6 bases and J lost 5, with 17 bases in between. The CDR3 region is CASRTLGVKDNEQFF. The CDR3 coding sequence is TGTGCCAGCAGGACCCTAGGGGTTAAGGACAATGAGCAGTTCTTC.

The chain employs TRBV4-3 and TRBJ2-3; D is uncertain. This CDR3 region has 16 residues. Germline V gene data show CDR1 as LGHNA and CDR2 as YSLEER. V gave up 0 bases and J gave up 3 bases, with 13 bases separating them. CDR3 loop: CASSQDPGTKTDTQYF. The DNA for the CDR3 is TGCGCCAGCAGCCAAGATCCCGGCACAAAAACAGATACGCAGTATTTT.

V usage is TRBV18 and J usage is TRBJ2-2, with no clear D. The CDR3 totals 16 residues. V lost 6 bases and J 1 base, leaving 15 bases between the germline ends. The germline gives CDR1 KGHSH, CDR2 LQKENI. For the CDR3, the DNA is TGTGCCAGCTCGGCACAGCCGTTAGGGAACACCGGGGAGCTGTTTTTT. Protein: CASSAQPLGNTGELFF.

The chain links TRBV6-5 to TRBJ2-7; no clear D. V was clipped by 3 bases and J by 2 bases, with 14 bases between them. The CDR3 runs 15 residues. Germline V gene data show CDR1 as MNHEY and CDR2 as SVGAGI. The CDR3 loop is CASSYRAPLAYEQYF. The CDR3 nucleotides are TGTGCCAGCAGTTATAGGGCCCCGCTAGCCTACGAGCAGTACTTC.

CDR3 nucleotides: TGTGCCAGCAGCGGGACAGTAAAATACGAGCAGTACTTC. It translates to CASSGTVKYEQYF. J is TRBJ2-7 and V is TRBV6-5; 7 nucleotides match TRBD1. There are 13 residues in the CDR3. Losses at the gene ends were 6 bases for V and 4 bases for J; bases not matched to a gene: 6. The germline V gene encodes CDR1 MNHEY and CDR2 SVGAGI.

J is TRBJ1-2 and V is TRBV5-8, with D tentatively TRBD1 (5 bases). The V and J ends lost 0 bases and 7 bases respectively, with 10 bases between them. The CDR3 consists of 13 residues. The germline CDR1 and CDR2 sequences are SGHTS and YDEGEE. CDR3 bases: TGTGCCAGCAGCTTGGTACAGGTCCGTGGCTACACCTTC. This sequence encodes CASSLVQVRGYTF.

The rearrangement uses TRBV25-1 and TRBJ1-1; maybe TRBD1 (5 bases). Trimming pared 4 bases from V and 2 bases from J, leaving 11 bases between. Germline V gives CDR1 MGHDK, CDR2 SYGVNS. The CDR3 is made up of 14 amino acids. For the CDR3, the DNA is TGTGCCAGCAGTGGACCCGGGGCCAACACTGAAGCTTTCTTT. Protein: CASSGPGANTEAFF.

This clone turned up a few times. The chain links TRBV2 to TRBJ1-5, with 8 nucleotides matching TRBD1. In germline, CDR1 is SNHLY, CDR2 FYNNEI. The CDR3 covers 17 residues. Trimming removed 6 bases from V and 1 base from J; junction bases left unmatched: 11. The CDR3 spells CASRAGQAYRSNQPQHF. The DNA for the CDR3 is TGTGCCAGCAGAGCGGGACAGGCTTACAGAAGCAATCAGCCCCAGCATTTT.

In DNA, the CDR3 is TGCGCCAGCAGCCCTAGACAGGGTACGGACACTGAAGCTTTCTTT. It yields the protein CASSPRQGTDTEAFF. The V and J genes are TRBV4-3 and TRBJ1-1; TRBD1 aligns across 7 bases. The germline gives CDR1 LGHNA, CDR2 YSLEER. V gave up 4 bases and J gave up 3 bases; unmatched junction bases: 8. This CDR3 is built from 15 residues.

V is TRBV6-1 and J is TRBJ1-1, with a weak D call TRBD1 (6 bases). Germline CDR1 and CDR2: MNHNS and SASEGT. The CDR3 has 14 amino acids. With 7 bases removed from V and 3 bases from J, the gap between germline ends came to 15 bases. CDR3 DNA sequence: TGTGCCAGCACCCCAGGGGCCGGGGACACTGAAGCTTTCTTT. Its translation: CASTPGAGDTEAFF.